This T cell receptor (beta chain) appears in the sequencing data of a study of regulatory T cells in long-lasting Graves disease (dated by TCRdb to 2020 to 2023). At the level of the whole study: Persistent Graves' disease was defined as antithyroid drug treatment for over 5 years with persistently positive TSH receptor autoantibodies. In the clinical cohort, patients with persistent Graves' disease had used antithyroid drugs for an average of about 10.3 years. A total of 33 samples were covered by TCR sequencing, comprising around 13 persistent and around 20 newly diagnosed Graves' disease patients. Patients with persistent Graves' disease were compared with patients with newly diagnosed Graves' disease using TCR sequencing and RNA sequencing of peripheral blood. The study was conducted in China and was registered as a clinical trial. General conclusions and limits of the study: Sequencing and analysis were limited to the TCR beta chain. Lower TCR Shannon entropy and fewer highly expanded clones were observed in persistent Graves' disease patients than in newly diagnosed patients, which suggested clonal expansion. Because the primary lesion, thyroid tissue, could not be accessed, the study looked at peripheral blood alone. Persistent disease showed preferential use of TRBV28, TRBJ1-2 and TRBJ2-5, whereas newly diagnosed disease favored TRBV20-1 and TRBJ2-1. As a limitation, the authors acknowledged that the small sample size may reduce accuracy. Patients with persistent disease shared more public clonotypes (over 2,500) than newly diagnosed patients did (more than 900).

In this sample, this clonotype turned up a few times. No cognate antigen has been identified for it. Per-nucleotide qualities are absent, and no much larger clonotype sits a single base away. Library preparation used multiplex PCR. Sequencing took place on an Illumina HiSeq 4000. iRepertoire HTBI primers and Arm-PCR amplification of CDR3 regions were used to construct TCR beta libraries. Gel purification was performed on PCR products prior to sequencing. Under the source paper's analysis protocol: Across samples, 60 to 75 TRBV and over 11 TRBJ segments were identified and used for gene usage analysis of CDR3 amino acid clonotypes. COPE and FqMerger were used to merge filtered high-quality paired reads into contigs. BLAST was used to align contigs to the IMGT TRBV, TRBD and TRBJ reference genes, and CDR3 was defined following IMGT. Any clonotype with a frequency above 0.1% was counted as a highly expanded clone. Shannon entropy was used to measure repertoire diversity, and the Gini coefficient was used to measure V-J evenness. Public clonotypes were defined as clonotypes shared by more than one individual. TCRdb trimmed public reads at Q25 via fastp, called clones via MiXCR and kept in-frame beta chains. Every distinct CDR3 protein forms one entry, paired with its most common genes and DNA. The authors' filters were not applied to this entry. This sample comprises a few hundred thousand distinct CDR3 sequences, about a quarter of them detected only once. The ten most abundant clones make up approximately 26% of the sample.

From a lookup of the germline V gene, CDR1 and CDR2 are KGHSH and LQKENI. Reading from cysteine to phenylalanine, the CDR3 counts 15 amino acids. Kept here is only the CDR3 DNA, which spans 45 bases and is read in frame from base 1. V is cut back by 3 bases and J by 7 bases, with 7 bases in the junction unmatched. This specimen's time point label, per the study, means: persistent/refractory GD, antithyroid drugs over 5 years with positive TRAb. For both TCR sequencing and RNA sequencing, RNA was extracted from PBMCs using TRIzol. The diagnosis of Graves' disease was made according to American Thyroid Association guidelines. The patients came from an endocrinology department in Xi'an, China. From each patient, around 9.3 milliliters of peripheral blood was collected into an EDTA anticoagulant tube. Ficoll Paque Plus density gradient separation was used to isolate PBMCs, and no further T cell sorting was performed. RNA quality was checked with an Agilent 2100 Bioanalyzer and agarose gel, and concentration with a NanoDrop 2000.

The sequence links TRBV18 to TRBJ1-4; TRBD1 lines up with 8 middle nucleotides. The input for sequencing was peripheral blood mononuclear cells (PBMCs), taken when the disease was refractory, from a patient treated with antithyroid drugs. The clonotype originates from a female donor with Graves disease. The sequenced DNA is TGTGCCAGCTCACCGCAGGGGGCGTTTAGTGAAAAACTGTTTTTT. This sequence encodes CASSPQGAFSEKLFF.